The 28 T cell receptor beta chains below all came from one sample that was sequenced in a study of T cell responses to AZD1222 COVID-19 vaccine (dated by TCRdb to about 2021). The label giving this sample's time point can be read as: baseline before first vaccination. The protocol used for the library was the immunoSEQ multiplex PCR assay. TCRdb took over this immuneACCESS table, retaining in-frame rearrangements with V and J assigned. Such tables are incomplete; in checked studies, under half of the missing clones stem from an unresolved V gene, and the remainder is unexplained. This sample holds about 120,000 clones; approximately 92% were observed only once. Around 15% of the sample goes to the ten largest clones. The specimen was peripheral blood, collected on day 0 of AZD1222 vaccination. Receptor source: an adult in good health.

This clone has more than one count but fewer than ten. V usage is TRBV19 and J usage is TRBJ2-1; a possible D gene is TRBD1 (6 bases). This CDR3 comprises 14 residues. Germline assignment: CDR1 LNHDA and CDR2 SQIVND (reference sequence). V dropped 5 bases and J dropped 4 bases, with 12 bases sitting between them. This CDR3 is CASSQGTDYNEQFF. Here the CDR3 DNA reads TGTGCCAGTAGTCAGGGGACGGATTACAATGAGCAGTTCTTC. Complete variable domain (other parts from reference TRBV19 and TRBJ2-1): DGGITQSPKYLFRKEGQNVTLSCEQNLNHDAMYWYRQDPGQGLRLIYYSQIVNDFQKGDIAEGYSVSREKKESFPLTVTSAQKNPTAFYLCASSQGTDYNEQFFGPGTRLTVL.

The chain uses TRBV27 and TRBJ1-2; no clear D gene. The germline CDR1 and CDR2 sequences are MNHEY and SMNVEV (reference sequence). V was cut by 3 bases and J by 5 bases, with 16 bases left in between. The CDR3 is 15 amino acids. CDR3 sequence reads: CASSFRMVSTYGYTF. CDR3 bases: TGTGCCAGCAGTTTCAGAATGGTATCAACATATGGCTACACCTTC.

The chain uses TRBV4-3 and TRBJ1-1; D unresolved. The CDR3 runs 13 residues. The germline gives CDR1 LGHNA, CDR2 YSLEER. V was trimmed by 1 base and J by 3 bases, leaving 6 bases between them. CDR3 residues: CASSQGRDTEAFF. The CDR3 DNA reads TGCGCCAGCAGCCAAGGACGCGACACTGAAGCTTTCTTT.

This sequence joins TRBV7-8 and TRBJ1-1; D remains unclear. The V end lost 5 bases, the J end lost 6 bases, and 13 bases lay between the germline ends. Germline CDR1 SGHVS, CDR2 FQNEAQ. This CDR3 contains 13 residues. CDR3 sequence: CASSLGLSAEAFF. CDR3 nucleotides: TGTGCCAGCAGCCTGGGTCTAAGTGCTGAAGCTTTCTTT.

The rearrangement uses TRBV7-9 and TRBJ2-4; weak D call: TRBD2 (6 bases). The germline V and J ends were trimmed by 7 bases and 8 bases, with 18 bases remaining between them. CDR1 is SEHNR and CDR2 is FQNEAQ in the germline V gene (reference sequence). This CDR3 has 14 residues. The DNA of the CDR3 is TGTGCCAGCAAATCCGCCGGGACTTTGGACATTCAGTACTTC. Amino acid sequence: CASKSAGTLDIQYF.

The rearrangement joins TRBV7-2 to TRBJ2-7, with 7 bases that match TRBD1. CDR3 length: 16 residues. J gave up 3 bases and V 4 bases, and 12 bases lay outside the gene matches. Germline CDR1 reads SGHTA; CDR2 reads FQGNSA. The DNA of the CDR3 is TGTGCCAGCAGCTCCGAACCCACAGGGGCAATCTACGAGCAGTACTTC. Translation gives CASSSEPTGAIYEQYF.

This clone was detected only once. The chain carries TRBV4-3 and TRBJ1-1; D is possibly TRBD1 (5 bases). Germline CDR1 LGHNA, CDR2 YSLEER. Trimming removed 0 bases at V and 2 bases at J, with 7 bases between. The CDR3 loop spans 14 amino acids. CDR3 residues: CASSQDGQNTEAFF. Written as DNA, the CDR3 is TGCGCCAGCAGCCAAGATGGACAAAACACTGAAGCTTTCTTT.

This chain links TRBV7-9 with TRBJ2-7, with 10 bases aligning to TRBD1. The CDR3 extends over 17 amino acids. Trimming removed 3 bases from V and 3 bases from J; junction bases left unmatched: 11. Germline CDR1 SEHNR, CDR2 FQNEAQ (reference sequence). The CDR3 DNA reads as TGTGCCAGCAGCTTGCCTACAACCGGGACAGGGGACTACGAGCAGTACTTC. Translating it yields CASSLPTTGTGDYEQYF.

CDR3 protein: CASSLSSGTGKIVGLNYGYTF. The CDR3 DNA reads as TGTGCCAGCAGTTTATCCTCCGGGACAGGGAAGATCGTGGGGTTAAACTATGGCTACACCTTC. This chain links TRBV28 with TRBJ1-2; TRBD1 aligns across 9 bases. There are 21 residues in the CDR3. J was trimmed by 2 bases and V by 1 base; bases with no gene match: 20. Germline V gene data show CDR1 as MDHEN and CDR2 as SYDVKM.

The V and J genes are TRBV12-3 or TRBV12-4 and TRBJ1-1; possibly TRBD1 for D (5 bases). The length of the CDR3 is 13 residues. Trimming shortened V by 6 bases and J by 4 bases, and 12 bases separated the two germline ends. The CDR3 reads CASSLQGPTEAFF. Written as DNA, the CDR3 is TGTGCCAGCAGCCTCCAGGGCCCCACTGAAGCTTTCTTT.

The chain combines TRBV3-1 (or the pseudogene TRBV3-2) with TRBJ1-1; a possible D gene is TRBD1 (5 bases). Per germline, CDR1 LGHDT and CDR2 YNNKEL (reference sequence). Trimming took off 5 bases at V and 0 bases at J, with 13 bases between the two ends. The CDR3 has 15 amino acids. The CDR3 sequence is CASSLPGTLNTEAFF. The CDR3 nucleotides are TGTGCCAGCAGCTTGCCCGGGACGTTGAACACTGAAGCTTTCTTT.

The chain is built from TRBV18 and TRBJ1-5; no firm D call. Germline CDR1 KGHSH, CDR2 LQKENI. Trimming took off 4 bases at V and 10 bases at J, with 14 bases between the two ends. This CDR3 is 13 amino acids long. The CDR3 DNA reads TGTGCCAGCTCACTGGGAGACGGCAAACCCCAGCATTTT. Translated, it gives CASSLGDGKPQHF.

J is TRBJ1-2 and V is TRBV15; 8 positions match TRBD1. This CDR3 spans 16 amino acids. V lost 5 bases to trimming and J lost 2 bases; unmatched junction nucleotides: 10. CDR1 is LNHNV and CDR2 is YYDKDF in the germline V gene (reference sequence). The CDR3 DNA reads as TGTGCCACCAGCCCCAGGGCAGGGGGCATCAACTATGGCTACACCTTC. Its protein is CATSPRAGGINYGYTF.

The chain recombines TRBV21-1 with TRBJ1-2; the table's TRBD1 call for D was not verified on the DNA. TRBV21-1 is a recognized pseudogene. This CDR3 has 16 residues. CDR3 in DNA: TGTGCCAGCAGCAAAGCAGTCCCGGACAAGAACTATGGCTACACCTTC. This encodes CASSKAVPDKNYGYTF.

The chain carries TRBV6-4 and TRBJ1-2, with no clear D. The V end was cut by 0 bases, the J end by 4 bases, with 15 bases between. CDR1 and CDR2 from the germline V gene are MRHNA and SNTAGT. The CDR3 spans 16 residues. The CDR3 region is CASSDSKEGSPYGYTF. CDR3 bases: TGTGCCAGCAGTGACTCGAAGGAGGGCAGTCCCTATGGCTACACCTTC.

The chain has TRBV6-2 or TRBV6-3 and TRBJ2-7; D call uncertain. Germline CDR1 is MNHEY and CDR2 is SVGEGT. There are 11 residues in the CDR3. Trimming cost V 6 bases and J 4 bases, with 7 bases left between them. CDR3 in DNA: TGTGCCAGCAGCCGAACTTACGAGCAGTACTTC. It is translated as CASSRTYEQYF.

The CDR3 region has the DNA TGCGCCAGTGGGGAACAGGGGGCAGCGGAGACCCAGTACTTC. Translation: CASGEQGAAETQYF. V and J are TRBV5-1 and TRBJ2-5; 9 bases map to TRBD1. The trim removed 8 bases at V and 5 bases at J, leaving 10 bases unmatched. The CDR3 covers 14 residues. CDR1 is SGHRS and CDR2 is YFSETQ in the germline V gene.

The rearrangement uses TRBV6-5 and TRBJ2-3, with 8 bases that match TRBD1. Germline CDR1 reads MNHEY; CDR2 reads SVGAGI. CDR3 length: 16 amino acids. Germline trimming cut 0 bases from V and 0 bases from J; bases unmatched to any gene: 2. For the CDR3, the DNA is TGTGCCAGCAGTTACTCGGGACAGGCTAGCACAGATACGCAGTATTTT. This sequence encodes CASSYSGQASTDTQYF.

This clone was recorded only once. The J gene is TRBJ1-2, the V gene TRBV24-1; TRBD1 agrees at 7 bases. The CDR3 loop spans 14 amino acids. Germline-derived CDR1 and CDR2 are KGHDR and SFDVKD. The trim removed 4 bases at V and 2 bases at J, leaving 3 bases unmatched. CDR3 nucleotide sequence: TGTGCCACCAGTGAAGGGGGCACCAACTATGGCTACACCTTC. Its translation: CATSEGGTNYGYTF.

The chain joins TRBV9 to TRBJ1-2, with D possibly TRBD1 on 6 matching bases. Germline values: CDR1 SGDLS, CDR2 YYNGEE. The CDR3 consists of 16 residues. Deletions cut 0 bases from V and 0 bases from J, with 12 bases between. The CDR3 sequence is CASSVGQDFSNYGYTF. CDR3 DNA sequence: TGTGCCAGCAGCGTAGGACAGGACTTCTCTAACTATGGCTACACCTTC. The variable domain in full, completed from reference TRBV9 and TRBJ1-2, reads DSGVTQTPKHLITATGQRVTLRCSPRSGDLSVYWYQQSLDQGLQFLIQYYNGEERAKGNILERFSAQQFPDLHSELNLSSLELGDSALYFCASSVGQDFSNYGYTFGSGTRLTVV.

The CDR3 loop is CATSILMEGEQFF. In DNA, the CDR3 is TGTGCCACCAGCATCCTCATGGAAGGTGAGCAGTTCTTC. V usage is TRBV15 and J usage is TRBJ2-1; D gene uncertain. The ends were cut back, 4 bases at V and 9 bases at J, with 13 bases in the middle. The CDR3 loop spans 13 amino acids. Germline lookup yields CDR1 LNHNV and CDR2 YYDKDF (reference sequence).

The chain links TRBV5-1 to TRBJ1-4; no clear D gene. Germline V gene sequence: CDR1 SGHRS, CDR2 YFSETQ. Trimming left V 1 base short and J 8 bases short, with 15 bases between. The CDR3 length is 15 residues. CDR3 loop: CASSLMGSAGEKLFF. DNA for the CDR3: TGCGCCAGCAGCTTGATGGGATCCGCGGGCGAAAAACTGTTTTTT.

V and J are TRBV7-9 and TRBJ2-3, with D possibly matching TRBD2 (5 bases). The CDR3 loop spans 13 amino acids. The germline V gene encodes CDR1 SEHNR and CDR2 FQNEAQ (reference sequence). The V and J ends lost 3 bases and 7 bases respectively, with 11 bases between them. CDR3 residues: CASSLDEGNTQYF. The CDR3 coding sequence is TGTGCCAGCAGCTTGGACGAGGGAAATACGCAGTATTTT.

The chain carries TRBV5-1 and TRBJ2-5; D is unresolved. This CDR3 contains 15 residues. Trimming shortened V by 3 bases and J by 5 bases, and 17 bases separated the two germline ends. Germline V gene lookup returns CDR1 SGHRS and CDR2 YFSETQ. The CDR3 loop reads CASSSARHLTETQYF. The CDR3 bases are TGCGCCAGCAGCTCCGCTAGGCACCTTACGGAGACCCAGTACTTC. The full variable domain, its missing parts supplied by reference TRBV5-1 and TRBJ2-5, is KAGVTQTPRYLIKTRGQQVTLSCSPISGHRSVSWYQQTPGQGLQFLFEYFSETQRNKGNFPGRFSGRQFSNSRSEMNVSTLELGDSALYLCASSSARHLTETQYFGPGTRLLVL.

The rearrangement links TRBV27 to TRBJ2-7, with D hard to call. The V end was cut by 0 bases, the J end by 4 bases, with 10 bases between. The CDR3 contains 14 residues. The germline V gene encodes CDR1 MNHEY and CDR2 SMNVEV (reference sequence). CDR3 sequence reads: CASSLSRGVYEQYF. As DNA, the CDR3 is TGTGCCAGCAGTTTATCAAGAGGAGTGTACGAGCAGTACTTC.

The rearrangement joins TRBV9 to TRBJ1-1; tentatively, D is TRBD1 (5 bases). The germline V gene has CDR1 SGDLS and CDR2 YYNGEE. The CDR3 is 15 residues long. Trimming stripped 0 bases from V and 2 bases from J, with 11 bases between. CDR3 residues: CASSVVGAGNTEAFF. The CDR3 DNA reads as TGTGCCAGCAGCGTAGTTGGGGCAGGAAACACTGAAGCTTTCTTT.

Here the CDR3 reads CASSIGAGNTIYF. The CDR3 DNA reads as TGTGCCAGCAGCATCGGGGCCGGAAACACCATATATTTT. V and J are TRBV7-2 and TRBJ1-3, with D possibly being TRBD1 (5 bases). V lost 5 bases and J 4 bases, leaving 9 bases between the germline ends. Per the germline V gene, CDR1 is SGHTA and CDR2 is FQGNSA. CDR3 size: 13 residues.

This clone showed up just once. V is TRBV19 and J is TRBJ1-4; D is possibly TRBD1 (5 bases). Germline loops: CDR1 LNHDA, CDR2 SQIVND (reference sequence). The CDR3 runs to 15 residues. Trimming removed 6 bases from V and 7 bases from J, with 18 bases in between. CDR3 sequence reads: CASRPEGAGGEKLFF. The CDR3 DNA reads TGTGCCAGTAGGCCTGAAGGGGCGGGCGGTGAAAAACTGTTTTTT.